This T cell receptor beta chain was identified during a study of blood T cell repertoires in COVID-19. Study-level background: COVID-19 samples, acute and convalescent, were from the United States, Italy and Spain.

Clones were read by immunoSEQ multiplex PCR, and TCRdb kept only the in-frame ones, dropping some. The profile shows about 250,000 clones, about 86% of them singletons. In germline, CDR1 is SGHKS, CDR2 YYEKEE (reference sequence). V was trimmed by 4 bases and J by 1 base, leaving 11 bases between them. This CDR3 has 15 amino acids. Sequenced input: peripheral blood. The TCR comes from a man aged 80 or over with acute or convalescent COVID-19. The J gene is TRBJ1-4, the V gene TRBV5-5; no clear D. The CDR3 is CASSGGEVTNEKLFF. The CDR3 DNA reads TGTGCCAGCAGCGGTGGGGAGGTAACTAATGAAAAACTGTTTTTT. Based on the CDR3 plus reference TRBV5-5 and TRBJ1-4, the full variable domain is DAGVTQSPTHLIKTRGQQVTLRCSPISGHKSVSWYQQVLGQGPQFIFQYYEKEERGRGNFPDRFSARQFPNYSSELNVNALLLGDSALYLCASSGGEVTNEKLFFGSGTQLSVL.